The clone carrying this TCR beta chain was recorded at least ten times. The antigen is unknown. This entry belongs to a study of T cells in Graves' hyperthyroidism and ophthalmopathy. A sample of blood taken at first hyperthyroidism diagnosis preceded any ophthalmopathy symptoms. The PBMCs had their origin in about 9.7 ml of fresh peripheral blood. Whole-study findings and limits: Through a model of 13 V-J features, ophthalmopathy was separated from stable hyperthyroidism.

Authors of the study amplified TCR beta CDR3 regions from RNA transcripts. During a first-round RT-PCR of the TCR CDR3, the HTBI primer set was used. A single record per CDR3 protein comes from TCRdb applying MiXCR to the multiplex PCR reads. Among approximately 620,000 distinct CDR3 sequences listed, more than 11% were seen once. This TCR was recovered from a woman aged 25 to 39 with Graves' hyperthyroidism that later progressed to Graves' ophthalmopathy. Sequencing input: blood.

The CDR3 DNA follows: TGTGCCAGCAGTTACCTCGACAGCTCTAATGAAAAACTGTTTTTT. It specifies CASSYLDSSNEKLFF. V gene TRBV6-5 combines with J gene TRBJ1-4; a possible D gene is TRBD1 (5 bases). Germline loops: CDR1 MNHEY, CDR2 SVGAGI. CDR3 length: 15 amino acids. V shed 2 bases and J shed 3 bases, with 10 bases lying between them.